Below, 5 T cell receptor beta chains from the same sample are listed, as sequenced in a study of blood T cell repertoires in COVID-19 (dated by TCRdb to the early 2020s). The library was built by means of the immunoSEQ multiplex PCR assay. TCRdb's version of the immuneACCESS table is confined to in-frame rearrangements and falls short of the full clone set. An unresolved V gene accounts for under half of the shortfall where checked; the remainder is of unknown origin. The sample table contains roughly 380,000 clones; only one count was recorded for almost 90% of them. The ten largest clones capture over 0.9% of the sample. The specimen was PBMCs or T cells enriched from blood (not recorded which). The source of these receptors is a young woman who had been exposed to COVID-19.

The rearrangement uses TRBV18 and TRBJ1-5; D unresolved. Trimming took 3 bases from V and 5 from J, leaving 20 bases between them. Germline CDR1 reads KGHSH; CDR2 reads LQKENI. This CDR3 has 17 amino acids. CDR3 in DNA: TGTGCCAGCTCACCCATGCAAGCTAGGGAGGGTTATCAGCCCCAGCATTTT. Its translation is CASSPMQAREGYQPQHF.

The CDR3: CASSYGGLAGGNTGELFF. The CDR3 region has the DNA TGTGCCAGCAGTTACGGGGGACTAGCGGGAGGCAACACCGGGGAGCTGTTTTTT. The chain employs TRBV6-2 or TRBV6-3 and TRBJ2-2; 15 nucleotides align to TRBD2. This CDR3 is 18 amino acids long. V lost 2 bases and J lost 2; bases outside the gene matches: 3. The germline V gene has CDR1 MNHEY and CDR2 SVGEGT.

J is TRBJ2-3 and V is TRBV7-6, with 8 nucleotides matching TRBD2. Germline values: CDR1 SGHVS, CDR2 FNYEAQ. The length of the CDR3 is 17 residues. V gave up 1 base and J gave up 2 bases; unmatched junction bases: 8. CDR3 region: CASSLGSGLAFTDTQYF. CDR3 bases: TGTGCCAGCAGCTTAGGTTCTGGACTAGCCTTCACAGATACGCAGTATTTT.

V is TRBV5-6 and J is TRBJ2-3; TRBD1 is a possible D gene (5 bases). CDR1 SGHDT and CDR2 YYEEEE come from the germline V gene. The CDR3 extends over 16 amino acids. Trimming took off 0 bases at V and 4 bases at J, with 15 bases between the two ends. Written as DNA, the CDR3 is TGTGCCAGCAGCTTGGCCGGGCAGGGTGGATCAGATACGCAGTATTTT. It yields the protein CASSLAGQGGSDTQYF.

This chain connects TRBV28 to TRBJ2-7; TRBD1 matches at 9 bases. Trimming cost V 6 bases and J 7 bases; bases outside gene matches: 13. The CDR3 sequence is 15 residues long. Germline lookup yields CDR1 MDHEN and CDR2 SYDVKM. The CDR3 loop reads CASSYGAQGADEQYF. As DNA, the CDR3 is TGTGCCAGCAGCTATGGGGCACAGGGGGCGGATGAGCAGTACTTC.